The clone carrying this TCR beta chain has a count of ten or more. Its antigen is unidentified. The data stem from a study of T cells after yellow fever vaccination. General study findings and limits: Re-detected after boosting: most primary clones, 96% of CD4 and 88% of CD8.

In germline, CDR1 is SQVTM, CDR2 ANQGSEA. The CDR3 spans 15 residues. V shed 0 bases and J shed 2 bases, with 13 bases lying between them. In TCRdb, the 5' RACE reads were re-called with MiXCR into one record per CDR3 protein. The sample records roughly 320,000 distinct CDR3 sequences, roughly a tenth being singletons. This clonotype originated in a young man who received the YFV17D yellow fever vaccine. This sample comprised CD4+ T cells sorted from PBMCs, obtained 45 days after the yellow fever booster vaccination. The gene calls are TRBV29-1 and TRBJ2-5, with D possibly matching TRBD2 (7 bases). Here the CDR3 reads CSVEDPRGGQETQYF. CDR3 DNA sequence: TGCAGCGTTGAAGACCCCAGGGGAGGGCAAGAGACCCAGTACTTC.